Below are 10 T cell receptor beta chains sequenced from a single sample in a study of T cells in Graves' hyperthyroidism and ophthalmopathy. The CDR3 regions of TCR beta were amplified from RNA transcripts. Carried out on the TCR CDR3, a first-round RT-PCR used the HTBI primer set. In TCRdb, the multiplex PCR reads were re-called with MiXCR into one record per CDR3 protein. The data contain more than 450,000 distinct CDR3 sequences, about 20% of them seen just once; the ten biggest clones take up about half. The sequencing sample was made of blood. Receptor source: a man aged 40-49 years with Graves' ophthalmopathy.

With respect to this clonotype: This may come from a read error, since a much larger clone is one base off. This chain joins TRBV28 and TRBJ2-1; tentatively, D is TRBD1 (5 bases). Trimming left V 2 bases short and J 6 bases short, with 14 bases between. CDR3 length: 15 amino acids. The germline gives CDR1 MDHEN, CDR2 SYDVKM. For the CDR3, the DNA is TGTGCCAGCAGTTTAAGGGGTCCCATCTCCAATGAGCAGTTCTTC. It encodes CASSLRGPISNEQFF.

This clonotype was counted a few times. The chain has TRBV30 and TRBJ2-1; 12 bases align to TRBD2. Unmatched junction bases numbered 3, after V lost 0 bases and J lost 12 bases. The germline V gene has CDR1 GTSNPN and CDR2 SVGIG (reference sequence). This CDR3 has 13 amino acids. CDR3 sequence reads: CAWSVETSGRQFF. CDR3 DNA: TGTGCCTGGAGTGTGGAGACTAGCGGGAGGCAGTTCTTC.

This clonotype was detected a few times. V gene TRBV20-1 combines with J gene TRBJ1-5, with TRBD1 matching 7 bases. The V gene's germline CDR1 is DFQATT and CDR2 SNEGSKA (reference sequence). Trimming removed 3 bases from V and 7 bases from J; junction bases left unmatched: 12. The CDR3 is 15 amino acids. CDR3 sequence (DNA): TGCAGTGCTAGTGCGACAACCCGACAGGGCCAGCCCCAGCATTTT. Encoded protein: CSASATTRQGQPQHF.

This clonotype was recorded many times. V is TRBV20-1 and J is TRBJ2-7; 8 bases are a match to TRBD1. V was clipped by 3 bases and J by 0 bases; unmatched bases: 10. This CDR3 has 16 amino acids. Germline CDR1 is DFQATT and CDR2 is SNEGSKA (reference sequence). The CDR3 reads CSASEDRVRPSYEQYF. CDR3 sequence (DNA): TGCAGTGCTAGCGAGGACAGGGTTCGCCCCTCCTACGAGCAGTACTTC.

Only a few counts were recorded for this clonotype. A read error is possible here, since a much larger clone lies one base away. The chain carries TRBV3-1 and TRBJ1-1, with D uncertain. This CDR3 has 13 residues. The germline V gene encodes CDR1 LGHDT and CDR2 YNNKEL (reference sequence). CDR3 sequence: CASSLWQGTGAFF. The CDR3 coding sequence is TGTGCCAGCAGCCTTTGGCAAGGAACTGGAGCTTTCTTT.

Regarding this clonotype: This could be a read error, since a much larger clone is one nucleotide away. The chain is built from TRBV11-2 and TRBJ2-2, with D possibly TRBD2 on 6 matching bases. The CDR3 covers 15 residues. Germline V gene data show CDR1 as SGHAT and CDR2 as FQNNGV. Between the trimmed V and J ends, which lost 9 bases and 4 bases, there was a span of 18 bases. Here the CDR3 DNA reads TGTGCCAGGGGGGGAAACAGTATGGGCACCGGGGAGCTGTTTTTT. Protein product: CARGGNSMGTGELFF.

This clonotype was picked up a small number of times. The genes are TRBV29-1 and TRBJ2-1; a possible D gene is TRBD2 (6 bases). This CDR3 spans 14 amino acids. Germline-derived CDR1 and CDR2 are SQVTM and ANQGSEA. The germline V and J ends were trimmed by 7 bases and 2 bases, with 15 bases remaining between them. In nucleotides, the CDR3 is TGCAGCGCACCCCGGGCGGGAACCTACAATGAGCAGTTCTTC. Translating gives CSAPRAGTYNEQFF.

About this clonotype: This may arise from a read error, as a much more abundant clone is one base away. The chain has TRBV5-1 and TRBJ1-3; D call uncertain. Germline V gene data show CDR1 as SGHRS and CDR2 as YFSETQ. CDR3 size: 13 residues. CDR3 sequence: CASSTDSGSTIYF. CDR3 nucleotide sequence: TGCGCCAGCAGCACCGACTCTGGAAGCACCATATATTTT.

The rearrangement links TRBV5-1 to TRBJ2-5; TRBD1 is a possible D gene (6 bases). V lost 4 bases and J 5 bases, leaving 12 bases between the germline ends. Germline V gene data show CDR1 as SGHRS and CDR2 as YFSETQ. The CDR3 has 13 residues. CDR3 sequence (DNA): TGCGCCAGCAGCGGATCGCAGGGGGAGACCCAGTACTTC. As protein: CASSGSQGETQYF.

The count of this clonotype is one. DNA of the CDR3: TGCGCCAGCAGCCAAGATGGGGCCGCGAACATAGATACGCAGTATTTT. It codes for CASSQDGAANIDTQYF. V is TRBV4-3 and J is TRBJ2-3, with D possibly TRBD1 on 5 matching bases. With 0 bases removed from V and 5 bases from J, the gap between germline ends came to 15 bases. Per germline, CDR1 LGHNA and CDR2 YSLEER. There are 16 residues in the CDR3.